These 8 T cell receptor beta chains originate from one sample sequenced in a study of T cells in Graves' hyperthyroidism and ophthalmopathy. Amplification targeted TCR beta CDR3 regions from RNA transcripts. With the HTBI primer set, the TCR CDR3 went through a first round of RT-PCR. TCRdb ran MiXCR on the multiplex PCR reads and lists one entry per CDR3 protein. Of a few hundred thousand distinct CDR3 sequences detected, less than 20% appear once; the ten largest clones hold over 35%. The sequenced sample consisted of blood. Receptors were obtained from a man between 18 and 35 years old with Graves' ophthalmopathy.

This clonotype was detected many times. The chain carries TRBV9 and TRBJ1-1, with D perhaps matching TRBD1 (5 bases). The germline V and J ends were trimmed by 1 base and 4 bases, with 8 bases remaining between them. The CDR3 totals 13 residues. The germline V gene encodes CDR1 SGDLS and CDR2 YYNGEE. In nucleotides, the CDR3 is TGTGCCAGCAGCGTACTCCAGGGCACTGAAGCTTTCTTT. It codes for CASSVLQGTEAFF.

This clonotype was recorded a few times. This chain links TRBV7-9 with TRBJ2-1; the D is unclear. Germline V gene sequence: CDR1 SEHNR, CDR2 FQNEAQ (reference sequence). The CDR3 length is 10 residues. V shed 5 bases and J shed 10 bases, with 6 bases lying between them. The CDR3 region is CASSRSEQFF. The CDR3 DNA sequence: TGTGCCAGCAGCCGATCGGAGCAGTTCTTC.

The table lists this clonotype with a few counts. This chain uses TRBV4-2 with TRBJ2-5; the match to TRBD2 covers 14 bases. CDR3 length: 16 residues. V was pared by 4 bases and J by 5 bases, with 6 bases of the junction left unmatched. Germline-derived CDR1 and CDR2 are LGHNA and YNFKEQ. Here the CDR3 reads CASSLRTSGGQETQYF. The CDR3 coding sequence is TGTGCCAGCAGCCTCCGGACTAGCGGGGGGCAGGAGACCCAGTACTTC.

V gene TRBV18 combines with J gene TRBJ2-2; tentatively, D is TRBD1 (6 bases). V lost 5 bases and J lost 0, with 13 bases in between. This CDR3 spans 16 amino acids. The germline V gene encodes CDR1 KGHSH and CDR2 LQKENI. The CDR3, as DNA: TGTGCCAGCTCAGACCTAGAGGGGGCGAACACCGGGGAGCTGTTTTTT. Amino acids: CASSDLEGANTGELFF.

The genes are TRBV10-3 and TRBJ2-6; D unresolved. The germline V gene encodes CDR1 ENHRY and CDR2 SYGVKD. V shed 7 bases and J shed 2 bases, with 3 bases lying between them. The CDR3 is made up of 12 amino acids. The chain's CDR3 is CAITPGANVLTF. Here the CDR3 DNA reads TGTGCCATCACCCCTGGGGCCAACGTCCTGACTTTC.

The sample holds one count of this clonotype. The rearrangement joins TRBV12-3 or TRBV12-4 to TRBJ2-5, with TRBD1 identical over 7 bases. The ends lost 7 bases at V and 5 bases at J; junction bases unmatched: 13. The CDR3 length is 15 residues. The CDR3 region has the DNA TGTGCCAGCACCTCCGACGGCAGGGGGTGGGAGACCCAGTACTTC. Its translation: CASTSDGRGWETQYF.

This clonotype was seen at least ten times. The rearrangement joins TRBV28 to TRBJ1-2; 10 nucleotides align to TRBD1. Germline V gives CDR1 MDHEN, CDR2 SYDVKM. The CDR3 sequence is 13 residues long. With V trimmed by 6 bases and J by 5 bases, 3 bases remained unmatched. CDR3 bases: TGTGCCAGCAGCCCGGGACAGGGGTATGGCTACACCTTC. Protein product: CASSPGQGYGYTF.

CDR3 amino acids: CSATSSGGGETQYF. The CDR3 nucleotides read TGCAGTGCTACTAGCAGCGGGGGAGGAGAGACCCAGTACTTC. This sequence joins TRBV20-1 and TRBJ2-5, with 8 bases identical to TRBD2. Losses at the gene ends were 4 bases for V and 4 bases for J; bases not matched to a gene: 8. CDR3 length: 14 amino acids. In germline, CDR1 is DFQATT, CDR2 SNEGSKA (reference sequence).